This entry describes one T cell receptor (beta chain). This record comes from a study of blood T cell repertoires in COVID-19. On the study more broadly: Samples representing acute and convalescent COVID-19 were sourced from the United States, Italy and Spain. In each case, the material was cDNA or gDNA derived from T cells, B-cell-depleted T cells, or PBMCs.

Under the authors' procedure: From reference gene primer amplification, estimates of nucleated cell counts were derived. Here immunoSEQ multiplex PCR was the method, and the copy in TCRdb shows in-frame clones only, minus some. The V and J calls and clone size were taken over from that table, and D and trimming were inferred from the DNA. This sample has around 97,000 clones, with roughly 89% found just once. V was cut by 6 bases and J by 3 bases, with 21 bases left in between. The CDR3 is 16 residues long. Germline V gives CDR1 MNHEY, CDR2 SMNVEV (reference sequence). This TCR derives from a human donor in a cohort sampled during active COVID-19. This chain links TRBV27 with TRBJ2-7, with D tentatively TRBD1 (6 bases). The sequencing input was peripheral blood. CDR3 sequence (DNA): TGTGCCAGCAGCTTTAGTGGGACACTCACTTTCTACGAGCAGTACTTC. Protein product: CASSFSGTLTFYEQYF.